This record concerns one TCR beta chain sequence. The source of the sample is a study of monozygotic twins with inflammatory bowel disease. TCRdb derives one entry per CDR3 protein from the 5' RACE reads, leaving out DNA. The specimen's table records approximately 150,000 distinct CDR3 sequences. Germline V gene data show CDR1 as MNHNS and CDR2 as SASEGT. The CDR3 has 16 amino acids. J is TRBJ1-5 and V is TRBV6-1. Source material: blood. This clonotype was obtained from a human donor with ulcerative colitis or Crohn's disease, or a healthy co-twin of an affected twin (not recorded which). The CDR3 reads CASSAGRWYSNQPQHF.